The clone carrying this TCR beta chain has just a few counts. The target antigen is unknown. These data belong to a study of T cells in tumors after PD-1 blockade. Findings and caveats of the study: Some novel exhausted tumor clones appeared in pre-treatment blood, suggesting peripheral recruitment.

Using immunoSEQ multiplex PCR, the repertoire was profiled, and TCRdb retains in-frame clones only, with some absent. The table records approximately 60,000 clones, around 80% of them present only once. V lost 1 base and J 1 base, leaving 11 bases between the germline ends. The CDR3 loop spans 16 amino acids. Germline V gene lookup returns CDR1 SGHTA and CDR2 FQGNSA. The TCR sequence derives from a human donor with basal cell carcinoma. J is TRBJ1-5 and V is TRBV7-2; the D gene is possibly TRBD1 (6 bases). The sequencing here drew on PBMCs, taken before anti-PD-1 treatment. CDR3 amino acids: CASSLVVGQSNQPQHF. As DNA, the CDR3 is TGTGCCAGCAGCTTAGTCGTCGGACAGAGCAATCAGCCCCAGCATTTT.